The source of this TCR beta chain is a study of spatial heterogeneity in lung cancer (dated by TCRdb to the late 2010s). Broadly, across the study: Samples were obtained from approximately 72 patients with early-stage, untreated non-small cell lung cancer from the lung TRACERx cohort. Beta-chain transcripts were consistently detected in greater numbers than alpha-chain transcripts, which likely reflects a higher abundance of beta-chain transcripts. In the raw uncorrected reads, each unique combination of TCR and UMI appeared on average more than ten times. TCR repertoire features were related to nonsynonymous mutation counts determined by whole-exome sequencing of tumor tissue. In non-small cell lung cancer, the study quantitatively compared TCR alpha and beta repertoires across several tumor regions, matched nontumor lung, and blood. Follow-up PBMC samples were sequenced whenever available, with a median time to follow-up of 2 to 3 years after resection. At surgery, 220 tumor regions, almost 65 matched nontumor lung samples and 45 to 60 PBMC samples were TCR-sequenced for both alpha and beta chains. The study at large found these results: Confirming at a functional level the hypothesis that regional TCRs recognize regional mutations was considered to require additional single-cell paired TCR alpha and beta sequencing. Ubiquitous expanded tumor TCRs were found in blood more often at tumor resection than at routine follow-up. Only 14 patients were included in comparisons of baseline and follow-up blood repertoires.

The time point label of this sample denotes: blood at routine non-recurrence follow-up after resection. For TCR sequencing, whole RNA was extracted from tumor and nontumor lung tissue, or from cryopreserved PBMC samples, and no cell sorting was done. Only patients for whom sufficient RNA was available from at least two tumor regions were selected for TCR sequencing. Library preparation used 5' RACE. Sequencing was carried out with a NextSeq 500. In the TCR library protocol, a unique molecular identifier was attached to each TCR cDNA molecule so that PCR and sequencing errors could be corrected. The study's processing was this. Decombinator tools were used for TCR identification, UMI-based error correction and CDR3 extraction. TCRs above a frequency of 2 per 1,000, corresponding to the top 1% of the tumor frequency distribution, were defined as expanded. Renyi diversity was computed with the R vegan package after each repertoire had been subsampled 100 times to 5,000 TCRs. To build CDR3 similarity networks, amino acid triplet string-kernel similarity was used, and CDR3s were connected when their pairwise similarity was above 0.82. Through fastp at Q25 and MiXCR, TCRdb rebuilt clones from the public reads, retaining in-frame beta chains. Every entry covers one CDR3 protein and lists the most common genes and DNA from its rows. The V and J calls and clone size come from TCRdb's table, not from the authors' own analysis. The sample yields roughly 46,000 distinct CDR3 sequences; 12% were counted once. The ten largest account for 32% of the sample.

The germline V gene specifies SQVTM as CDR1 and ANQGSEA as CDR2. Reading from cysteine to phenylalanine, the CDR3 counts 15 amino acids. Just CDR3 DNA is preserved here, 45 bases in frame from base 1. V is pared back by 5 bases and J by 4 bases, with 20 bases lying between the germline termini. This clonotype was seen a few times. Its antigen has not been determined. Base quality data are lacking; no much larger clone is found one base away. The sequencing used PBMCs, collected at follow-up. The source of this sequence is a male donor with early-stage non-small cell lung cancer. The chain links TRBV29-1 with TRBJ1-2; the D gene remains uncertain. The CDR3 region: CSVIVDTASTYGYTF. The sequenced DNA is TGCAGCGTTATAGTCGACACAGCTTCTACCTATGGCTACACCTTC.